The TCR beta chain under discussion was sequenced for a study of T cells in Graves' hyperthyroidism and ophthalmopathy. General observations from the study: Blood also contained most expanded thyroid clonotypes above 0.001.

The CDR3 consists of 15 residues. Germline CDR1 MNHEY, CDR2 SVGAGI. V was trimmed by 2 bases and J by 0 bases, leaving 8 bases between them. This clonotype was counted many times. What it binds is unknown. It was RNA transcripts that yielded the amplified TCR beta CDR3 regions. The HTBI primer set was used in a first-round RT-PCR of the TCR CDR3. Via MiXCR, TCRdb re-called the multiplex PCR reads, giving one row per CDR3 protein. The profile shows approximately 380,000 distinct CDR3 sequences, 15% to 20% of them singletons. The clonotype originates from a woman under 30 with Graves' hyperthyroidism. The J gene is TRBJ1-5, the V gene TRBV6-5; D is unresolved. Sample: blood. The CDR3 here is CASSYARYSNQPQHF. The CDR3, as DNA: TGTGCCAGCAGTTACGCCAGGTATAGCAATCAGCCCCAGCATTTT.